Only one count was recorded for the clone carrying this T cell receptor (beta chain). The repertoire was sequenced with immunoSEQ multiplex PCR; TCRdb's copy has only in-frame clones and lacks some. Here the sample spans about 2 million clones, about 95% being singletons. As defined, naive CD8 cells were CD45RO-negative and positively selected for CCR7, with terminally differentiated effector memory CD45RA+ cells excluded. Trimming left V 1 base short and J 7 bases short, with 13 bases between. The CDR3 is 14 amino acids. The V gene's germline CDR1 is LNHDA and CDR2 SQIVND (reference sequence). The data belong to a study of shared clonotypes between healthy human individuals.

This chain connects TRBV19 to TRBJ1-1; weak D call: TRBD1 (5 bases). Specimen: naive CD8+ T cells sorted from blood. The receptor comes from a man between 18 and 29 years old in good health. The CDR3 DNA is TGTGCCAGTAGTATAGTTGGAGGGACGATTGAAGCTTTCTTT. This codes for CASSIVGGTIEAFF.